Following are 9 T cell receptor beta chains from one sample sequenced in a study of response to subunit inactivated influenza vaccine. Via MiXCR, TCRdb re-called the RT-PCR reads, giving one row per CDR3 protein. The data hold hundreds of thousands of distinct CDR3 sequences, with 7.6% observed a single time. The sample was PBMCs from blood, taken 23 to 25 months after vaccination. The receptor source for this set is a man aged 50 to 69 who received an inactivated influenza vaccine.

This clonotype appeared a few times. This chain links TRBV20-1 with TRBJ2-1; 8 nucleotides match TRBD2. V trimming: 3 bases; J trimming: 6 bases; junction bases outside the gene matches: 7. This CDR3 comprises 14 residues. From germline, CDR1 is DFQATT and CDR2 SNEGSKA (reference sequence). The CDR3 protein is CSASRRRGGNEQFF. The CDR3 nucleotides are TGCAGTGCTAGCAGGCGACGGGGGGGCAATGAGCAGTTCTTC.

This clonotype was counted ten times or more. The J gene is TRBJ2-1, the V gene TRBV28; 10 bases are a match to TRBD2. The germline CDR1 and CDR2 sequences are MDHEN and SYDVKM. Germline trimming cut 7 bases from V and 9 bases from J; bases unmatched to any gene: 12. This CDR3 has 15 amino acids. The CDR3 region is CASNPGTSVLSEQFF. The CDR3 bases are TGTGCCAGCAATCCCGGGACTAGCGTCCTCAGTGAGCAGTTCTTC.

This rearrangement joins TRBV6-1 to TRBJ2-1; D unresolved. Germline V lookup: CDR1 MNHNS, CDR2 SASEGT. CDR3 size: 13 residues. V was cut by 3 bases and J by 8 bases, with 11 bases left in between. CDR3 DNA: TGTGCCAGCAGTGACCCTATGTCCGATGAGCAGTTCTTC. Translated: CASSDPMSDEQFF.

Many counts were recorded for this clonotype. The chain joins TRBV5-6 to TRBJ2-7, with a weak D call TRBD1 (6 bases). CDR1 and CDR2 (germline): SGHDT, YYEEEE. The CDR3 is 13 amino acids. The germline V and J ends were trimmed by 0 bases and 5 bases, with 9 bases remaining between them. The CDR3 bases are TGTGCCAGCAGCTTGGCGTACAGGGACGAGCAGTACTTC. This translates into CASSLAYRDEQYF.

The genes are TRBV10-1 and TRBJ2-7; the D call may be TRBD1 or TRBD2 (6 bases each). Looked up from germline, CDR1 is WNHNN and CDR2 is SYGVQD (reference sequence). V gave up 0 bases and J gave up 6 bases, with 18 bases separating them. The CDR3 runs to 16 residues. The DNA for the CDR3 is TGCGCCAGCAGTGAGTCCTATGGGGGGCCCAGCACCGAGCAGTACTTC. It yields the protein CASSESYGGPSTEQYF.

This clonotype came up many times. The gene calls are TRBV12-3 or TRBV12-4 and TRBJ2-3; 8 bases are shared with TRBD1. V lost 7 bases to trimming and J lost 0 bases; unmatched junction nucleotides: 3. The CDR3 is 14 residues long. CDR3 protein: CASTRQGSTDTQYF. The CDR3 region has the DNA TGTGCCAGCACCCGACAGGGGAGCACAGATACGCAGTATTTT.

Ten or more counts support this clonotype. J is TRBJ2-1 and V is TRBV5-1, with a possible D match to TRBD2 (6 bases). V lost 0 bases and J lost 8, with 18 bases in between. The CDR3 totals 16 residues. Germline V CDR1 and CDR2: SGHRS, YFSETQ. CDR3 region: CASSLAGVGQTHEQFF. In nucleotides, the CDR3 is TGCGCCAGCAGCTTGGCGGGAGTAGGGCAAACCCATGAGCAGTTCTTC.

The sample holds a few counts of this clonotype. The V call is TRBV7-2, the J call TRBJ2-7; D not certain. The germline CDR1 and CDR2 sequences are SGHTA and FQGNSA. V was clipped by 6 bases and J by 6 bases, with 15 bases between them. The CDR3 spans 13 residues. The CDR3 DNA is TGTGCCAGCAGAAGTGGGGTGATTTCCGAGCAGTACTTC. Encoded protein: CASRSGVISEQYF.

This clonotype has a handful of counts. The chain joins TRBV18 to TRBJ2-3, with 10 bases lining up with TRBD2. This CDR3 contains 16 residues. The germline V gene has CDR1 KGHSH and CDR2 LQKENI. Germline trimming cut 5 bases from V and 2 bases from J; bases unmatched to any gene: 7. This CDR3 is CASSTLAGGNTDTQYF. The CDR3 region has the DNA TGTGCCAGCTCAACCTTAGCGGGGGGCAACACAGATACGCAGTATTTT. The whole variable domain, filled in from reference TRBV18 and TRBJ2-3, reads NAGVMQNPRHLVRRRGQEARLRCSPMKGHSHVYWYRQLPEEGLKFMVYLQKENIIDESGMPKERFSAEFPKEGPSILRIQQVVRGDSAAYFCASSTLAGGNTDTQYFGPGTRLTVL.